Given below is one TCR beta chain in context. This entry comes from a study of blood T cells in healthy people across ages. The CDR3 is 16 amino acids. Germline-derived CDR1 and CDR2 are SGHTA and FQGNSA. V gave up 0 bases and J gave up 6 bases, with 14 bases separating them. The use of a sample-barcoded 5' primer and a J-beta primer mix characterized a second PCR of about 7 to 12 cycles. TCRdb itself ran the 5' RACE reads through MiXCR, one entry per CDR3 protein. The data show 730,000 or so distinct CDR3 sequences, approximately 43% seen once. Material for sequencing was blood. The clonotype was recovered from a woman aged 60-70 years in good health. The genes are TRBV7-2 and TRBJ2-2; the D gene is possibly TRBD2 (5 bases). The DNA of the CDR3 is TGTGCCAGCAGCTTAGCGAAGGCTAGCTTGTCCGGGGAGCTGTTTTTT. Its translation is CASSLAKASLSGELFF.